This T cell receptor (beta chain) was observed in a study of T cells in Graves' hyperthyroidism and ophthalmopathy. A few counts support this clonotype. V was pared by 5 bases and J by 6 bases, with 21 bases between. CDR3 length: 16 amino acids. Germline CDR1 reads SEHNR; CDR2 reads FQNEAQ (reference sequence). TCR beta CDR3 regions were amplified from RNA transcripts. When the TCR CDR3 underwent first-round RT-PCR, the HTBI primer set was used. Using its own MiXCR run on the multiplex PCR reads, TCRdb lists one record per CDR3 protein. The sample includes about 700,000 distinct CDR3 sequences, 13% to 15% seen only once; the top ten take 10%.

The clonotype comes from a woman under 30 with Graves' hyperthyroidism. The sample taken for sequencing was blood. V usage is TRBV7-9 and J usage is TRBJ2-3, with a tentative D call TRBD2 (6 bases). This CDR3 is CASSTTSLRQGDTQYF. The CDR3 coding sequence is TGTGCCAGCAGCACGACTAGTCTAAGGCAAGGGGATACGCAGTATTTT.